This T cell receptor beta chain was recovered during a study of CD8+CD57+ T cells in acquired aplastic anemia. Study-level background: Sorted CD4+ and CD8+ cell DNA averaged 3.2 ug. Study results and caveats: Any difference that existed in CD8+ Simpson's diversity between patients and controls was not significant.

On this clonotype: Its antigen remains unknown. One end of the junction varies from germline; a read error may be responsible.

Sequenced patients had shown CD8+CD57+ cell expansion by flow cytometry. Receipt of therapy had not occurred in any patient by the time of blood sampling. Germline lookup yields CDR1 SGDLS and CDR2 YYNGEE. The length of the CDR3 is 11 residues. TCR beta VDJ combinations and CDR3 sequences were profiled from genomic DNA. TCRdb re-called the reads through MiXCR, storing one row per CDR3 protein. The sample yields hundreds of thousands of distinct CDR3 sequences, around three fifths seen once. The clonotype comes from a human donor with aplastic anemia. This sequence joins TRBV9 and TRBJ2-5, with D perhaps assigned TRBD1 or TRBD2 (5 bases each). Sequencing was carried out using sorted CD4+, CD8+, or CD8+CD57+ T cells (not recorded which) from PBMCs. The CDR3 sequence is CASSPNGTKYF. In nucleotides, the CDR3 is TGTGCCAGCAGCCCCAACGGGACCAAGTACTTC. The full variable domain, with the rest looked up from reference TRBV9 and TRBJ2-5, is DSGVTQTPKHLITATGQRVTLRCSPRSGDLSVYWYQQSLDQGLQFLIQYYNGEERAKGNILERFSAQQFPDLHSELNLSSLELGDSALYFCASSPNGTKYFGPGTRLLVL.